These T cell receptor beta chains were read from a single sample in a study of blood T cell repertoires in COVID-19. TCRdb's copy holds only in-frame clones and misses some; the assay was immunoSEQ multiplex PCR. The sample lists a few hundred thousand clones; under 90% were seen once. Sequenced input: peripheral blood. These receptors were obtained from a man aged 50-60 years with acute or convalescent COVID-19. Both conserved end residues are part of each CDR3. Fields, in order: J gene, V gene, CDR3 length, clone size, D gene, CDR3 protein, CDR3 DNA. A D gene is named only where the DNA matches it firmly. Only part of the rows carry a size: once, few, many, or a class if the clone is expanded.

TRBJ1-5 TRBV6-5 13 . . CASSSQGNQPQHF TGTGCCAGCAGTTCACAGGGCAATCAGCCCCAGCATTTT
TRBJ2-5 TRBV30 12 . . CAWRQVVQTQYF TGTGCCTGGAGGCAGGTGGTACAGACCCAGTACTTC
TRBJ2-3 TRBV11-2 12 . . CASTPSSDTQYF TGTGCCAGCACCCCGTCCTCAGATACGCAGTATTTT
TRBJ1-1 TRBV2 17 . TRBD1 CASSEMGTELGNTEAFF TGTGCCAGCAGTGAAATGGGGACAGAGCTAGGGAACACTGAAGCTTTCTTT
TRBJ2-2 TRBV21-1 15 . . CASSIRATDTGELFF TGTGCCAGCAGCATTCGCGCCACCGACACCGGGGAGCTGTTTTTT
TRBJ2-7 TRBV30 12 . . CACLTMAYEQYF TGTGCCTGCCTGACAATGGCCTACGAGCAGTACTTC
TRBJ2-3 TRBV5-1 16 . TRBD2 CASSFPGGKSTDTQYF TGCGCCAGCAGCTTTCCCGGGGGGAAAAGCACAGATACGCAGTATTTT
TRBJ1-3 TRBV6-5 15 once . CASSYRGGSGNTIYF TGTGCCAGCAGTTACCGGGGAGGATCTGGAAACACCATATATTTT
TRBJ1-2 TRBV2 15 . TRBD1 CASRRPGQGPGGYTF TGTGCCAGCAGGCGACCCGGACAGGGGCCGGGAGGCTACACCTTC
TRBJ2-7 TRBV6-1 14 . . CASSEGGRDYEQYF TGTGCCAGCAGTGAAGGTGGCAGGGACTACGAGCAGTACTTC
TRBJ2-5 TRBV19 17 . TRBD2 CASSLSTGLAGKGTQYF TGTGCCAGTAGTCTTTCTACGGGACTAGCGGGGAAGGGGACCCAGTACTTC
TRBJ2-2 TRBV4-1 17 . . CASSQDPGGASTGELFF TGCGCCAGCAGCCAAGATCCTGGGGGGGCGAGCACCGGGGAGCTGTTTTTT
TRBJ1-2 TRBV30 12 . . CATGGANYGYTF TGTGCCACGGGAGGAGCTAACTATGGCTACACCTTC
TRBJ2-1 TRBV6-5 15 . TRBD2 CASSSRGGSYNEQFF TGTGCCAGCAGTTCCCGGGGGGGCTCCTACAATGAGCAGTTCTTC
TRBJ2-7 TRBV6-1 15 . TRBD2 CASSEDKRGPYEQYF TGTGCCAGCAGTGAAGATAAGCGGGGACCCTACGAGCAGTACTTC
TRBJ2-5 TRBV7-9 13 . . CASSLSAPGTQYF TGTGCCAGCAGCTTAAGCGCTCCGGGGACCCAGTACTTC